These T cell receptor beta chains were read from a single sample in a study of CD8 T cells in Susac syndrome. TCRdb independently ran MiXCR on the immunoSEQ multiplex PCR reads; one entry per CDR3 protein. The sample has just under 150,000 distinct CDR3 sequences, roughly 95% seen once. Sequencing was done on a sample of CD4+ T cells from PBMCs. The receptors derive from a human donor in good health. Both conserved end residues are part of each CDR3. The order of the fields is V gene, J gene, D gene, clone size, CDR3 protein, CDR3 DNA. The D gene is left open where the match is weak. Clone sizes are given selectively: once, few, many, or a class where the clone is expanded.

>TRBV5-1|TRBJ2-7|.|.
CASSLAADSRQYF
TGCGCCAGCAGCTTGGCCGCTGACAGCAGGCAGTACTTC
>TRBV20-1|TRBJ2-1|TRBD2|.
CSPLAGGNEQFF
TGCAGTCCTTTAGCGGGAGGTAATGAGCAGTTCTTC
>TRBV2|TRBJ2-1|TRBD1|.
CASSELGQGLDEQFF
TGTGCCAGCAGTGAATTGGGACAGGGGTTAGATGAGCAGTTCTTC
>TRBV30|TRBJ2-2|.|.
CAWSLMRAGELFF
TGTGCCTGGAGCCTTATGAGAGCCGGGGAGCTGTTTTTT
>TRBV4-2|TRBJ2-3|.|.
CASSSRDLNTDTQYF
TGTGCCAGCAGCTCCCGGGACCTCAACACAGATACGCAGTATTTT
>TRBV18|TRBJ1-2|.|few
CASSLTGGYGYTF
TGTGCCAGCTCACTGACAGGTGGCTATGGCTACACCTTC
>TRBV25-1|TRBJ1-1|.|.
CASSGKHPWRAEAFF
TGTGCCAGCAGTGGAAAGCATCCCTGGAGGGCTGAAGCTTTCTTT
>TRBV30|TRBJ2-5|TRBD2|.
CAWEIGTTKTQYF
TGTGCCTGGGAGATCGGGACTACGAAGACCCAGTACTTC
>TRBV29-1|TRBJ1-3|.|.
CSASGGNTIYF
TGCAGCGCAAGCGGTGGAAACACCATATATTTT
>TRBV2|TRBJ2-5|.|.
CASSEASSTQETQYF
TGTGCCAGCAGTGAAGCGTCTAGCACCCAAGAGACCCAGTACTTC
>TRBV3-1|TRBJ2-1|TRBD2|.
CASSPLGSGTFNEQFF
TGTGCCAGCAGCCCTCTTGGGAGCGGGACTTTCAATGAGCAGTTCTTC
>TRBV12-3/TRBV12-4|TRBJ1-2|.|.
CASKVFRGGYTF
TGTGCCAGCAAGGTTTTTCGTGGGGGCTACACCTTC
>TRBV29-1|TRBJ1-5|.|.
CSVEVQGVAAQHF
TGCAGCGTTGAGGTACAGGGAGTTGCAGCCCAGCATTTT
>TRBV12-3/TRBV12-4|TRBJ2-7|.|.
CASSRPGGEQYF
TGTGCCAGCAGTCGACCTGGGGGTGAGCAGTACTTC
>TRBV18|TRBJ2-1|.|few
CASSPAGSYNEQFF
TGTGCCAGCTCACCAGCGGGGTCCTACAATGAGCAGTTCTTC
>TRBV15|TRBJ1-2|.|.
CATSRDQEGLHYGYTF
TGTGCCACCAGCAGAGATCAGGAGGGGCTGCACTATGGCTACACCTTC
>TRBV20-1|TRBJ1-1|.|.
CSAPRPEDRKAFF
TGCAGTGCACCGAGACCTGAGGACAGAAAAGCTTTCTTT
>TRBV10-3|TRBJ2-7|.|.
CAISESDTYEQYF
TGTGCCATCAGTGAGTCAGACACCTACGAGCAGTACTTC
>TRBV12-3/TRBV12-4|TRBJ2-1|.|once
CASRMTPRAGNEQFF
TGTGCCAGCAGGATGACACCTCGCGCGGGTAATGAGCAGTTCTTC
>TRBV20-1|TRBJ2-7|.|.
CSATSPRGPYEQYF
TGCAGTGCTACCTCCCCGAGGGGCCCCTACGAGCAGTACTTC
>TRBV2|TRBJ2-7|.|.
CASSDIHPGTYEQYF
TGTGCCAGCAGTGATATACATCCGGGGACCTACGAGCAGTACTTC
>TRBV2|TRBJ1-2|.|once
CASKGVRALLGYTF
TGTGCCAGCAAAGGGGTCAGGGCCCTGTTAGGCTACACCTTC
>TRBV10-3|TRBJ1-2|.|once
CAIRDDRGADGYTF
TGTGCCATCAGGGACGACCGCGGGGCTGATGGCTACACCTTC
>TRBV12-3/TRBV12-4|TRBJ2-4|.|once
CASSPSGVIAKNIQYF
TGTGCCAGCAGTCCGTCCGGGGTTATAGCCAAAAACATTCAGTACTTC
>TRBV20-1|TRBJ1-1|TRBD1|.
CSANRGPGQAEAFF
TGCAGTGCTAATCGAGGCCCTGGACAGGCTGAAGCTTTCTTT
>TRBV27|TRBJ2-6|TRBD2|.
CASAGVSGANVLTF
TGTGCCAGTGCGGGGGTATCTGGGGCCAACGTCCTGACTTTC
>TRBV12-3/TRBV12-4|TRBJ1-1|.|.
CASSTSSAMNTEAFF
TGTGCCAGCAGTACAAGTTCAGCTATGAACACTGAAGCTTTCTTT
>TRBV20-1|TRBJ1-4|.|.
CSAPLDGSTNEKLFF
TGCAGTGCCCCACTGGACGGTTCAACTAATGAAAAACTGTTTTTT
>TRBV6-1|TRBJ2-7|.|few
CASSSGTHYEQYF
TGTGCCAGCAGTTCGGGGACTCACTACGAGCAGTACTTC
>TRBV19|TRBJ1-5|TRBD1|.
CASSMGQLRNQPQHF
TGTGCCAGTAGTATGGGACAGTTACGCAATCAGCCCCAGCATTTT
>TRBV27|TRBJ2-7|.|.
CASSYPGTPAYEQYF
TGTGCCAGCAGTTATCCCGGGACTCCAGCCTACGAGCAGTACTTC
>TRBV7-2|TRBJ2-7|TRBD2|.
CASRPAGGYEQYF
TGTGCCAGCAGACCAGCGGGAGGTTACGAGCAGTACTTC
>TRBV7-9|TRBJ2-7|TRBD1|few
CASSQGVSYEQYF
TGTGCCAGCAGCCAGGGGGTTTCGTACGAGCAGTACTTC
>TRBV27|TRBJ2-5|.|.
CASMFRGPGETQYF
TGTGCCAGCATGTTCCGGGGCCCTGGGGAGACCCAGTACTTC
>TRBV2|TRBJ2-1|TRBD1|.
CASRGQGNEQFF
TGTGCCAGCAGGGGACAGGGGAATGAGCAGTTCTTC
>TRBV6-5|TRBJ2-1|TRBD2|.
CASGQLAGGRNEQFF
TGTGCCAGTGGCCAACTAGCGGGAGGGCGAAATGAGCAGTTCTTC
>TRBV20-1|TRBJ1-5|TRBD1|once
CSARTGSSQPQHF
TGCAGTGCTAGGACAGGGAGCAGCCAGCCCCAGCATTTT
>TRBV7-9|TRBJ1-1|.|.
CASSLSVNTEAFF
TGTGCCAGCAGCCTCAGTGTGAACACTGAAGCTTTCTTT
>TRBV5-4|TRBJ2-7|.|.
CASSSGTAPAYEQYF
TGTGCCAGCAGCTCTGGGACTGCCCCAGCCTACGAGCAGTACTTC
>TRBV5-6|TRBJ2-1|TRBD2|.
CASSFGLAGGVYNEQFF
TGTGCCAGCAGCTTTGGACTAGCGGGAGGGGTGTACAATGAGCAGTTCTTC
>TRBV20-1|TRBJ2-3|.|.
CSARDAWRSTDTQYF
TGCAGTGCTAGAGATGCGTGGAGAAGCACAGATACGCAGTATTTT
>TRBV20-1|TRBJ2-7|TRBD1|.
CSASLTDRGFGEQYF
TGCAGTGCTAGCCTAACGGACAGGGGGTTTGGCGAGCAGTACTTC
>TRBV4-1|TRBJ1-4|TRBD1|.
CASSQDPPGTGVEKLFF
TGCGCCAGCAGCCAAGACCCACCCGGGACAGGGGTTGAAAAACTGTTTTTT
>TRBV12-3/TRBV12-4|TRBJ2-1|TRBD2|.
CASIPGLAHMNEQFF
TGTGCCAGCATTCCGGGACTAGCTCATATGAATGAGCAGTTCTTC
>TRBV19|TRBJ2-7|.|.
CASSIVPYEQYF
TGTGCCAGTAGTATTGTGCCCTACGAGCAGTACTTC
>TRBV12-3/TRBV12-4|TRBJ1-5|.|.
CASSSALRGNSNQPQHF
TGTGCCAGCAGTTCGGCCCTTCGCGGGAATAGCAATCAGCCCCAGCATTTT
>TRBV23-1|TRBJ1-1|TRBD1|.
CASSQSPHGQETNTEAFF
TGCGCCAGCAGTCAATCCCCCCATGGACAGGAGACGAACACTGAAGCTTTCTTT